This entry describes one T cell receptor (beta chain). The antigen remains unidentified. These data come from a study of T cell responses to AZD1222 COVID-19 vaccine. Sequencing was performed with immunoSEQ multiplex PCR; in TCRdb, only in-frame clones are kept and a portion is missing. Of roughly 58,000 clones in the sample, 89% are singletons; the top ten hold over 5%. Findings of the study overall: The sample set comprised mostly white British donors with more females, and clonal diversity was possibly underestimated. Nearly half of unique spike-specific TCRs reportedly avoided B.1.351 and B.1.1.7 mutated regions. Among vaccine-associated CD4 TCRs, coverage spanned spike, with dominance at 160-218 and 743-854.

Germline values: CDR1 SQVTM, CDR2 ANQGSEA. V lost 6 bases and J 5 bases, leaving 23 bases between the germline ends. The CDR3 spans 15 residues. The clonotype originates from an adult who received the AZD1222 COVID-19 vaccine. This chain joins TRBV29-1 and TRBJ2-7, with D possibly TRBD2 on 7 matching bases. The source was peripheral blood, collected 28 days after the second AZD1222 dose. The CDR3 coding sequence is TGCAGCGTGACCCGAGGACTAGGGGGAGGGGACGAGCAGTACTTC. Translation: CSVTRGLGGGDEQYF.